This T cell receptor beta chain is drawn from a study of graft-versus-host responses after intestinal transplantation. Findings and caveats of the study: The study associated peak circulating GvH clone levels with early post-transplant HvG declines.

About this clone itself: What it recognizes is unknown.

Produced via immunoSEQ multiplex PCR; TCRdb's table is partial and in-frame only. Seen here are 70,000 or so clones, 84% observed once, and the top ten hold about 0.4%. Trimming left V 2 bases short and J 8 bases short, with 10 bases between. This CDR3 region has 14 residues. Germline values: CDR1 SGHTA, CDR2 FQGNSA. This chain connects TRBV7-2 to TRBJ1-6; D is perhaps TRBD1 (5 bases). Sequencing was performed on unstimulated CD4+ T cells sorted from spleen or lymph node cells, taken before transplant. The receptor was isolated from a human donor who was the organ donor for an intestinal transplant. This CDR3 is CASSLIRQYSPLHF. Here the CDR3 DNA reads TGTGCCAGCAGCTTAATCCGACAGTATTCACCCCTCCACTTT. Combining the CDR3 with reference TRBV7-2 and TRBJ1-6 gives the whole variable domain GAGVSQSPSNKVTEKGKDVELRCDPISGHTALYWYRQSLGQGLEFLIYFQGNSAPDKSGLPSDRFSAERTGGSVSTLTIQRTQQEDSAVYLCASSLIRQYSPLHFGNGTRLTVT.